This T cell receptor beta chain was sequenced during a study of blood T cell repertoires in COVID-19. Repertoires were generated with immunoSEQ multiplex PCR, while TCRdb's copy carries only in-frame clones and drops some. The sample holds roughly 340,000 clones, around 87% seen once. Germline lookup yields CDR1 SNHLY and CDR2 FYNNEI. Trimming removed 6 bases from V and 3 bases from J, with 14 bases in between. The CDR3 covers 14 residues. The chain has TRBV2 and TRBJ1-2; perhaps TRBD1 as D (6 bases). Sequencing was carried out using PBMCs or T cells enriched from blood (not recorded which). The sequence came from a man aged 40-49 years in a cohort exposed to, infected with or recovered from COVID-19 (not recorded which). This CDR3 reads CASSTQGPHYGYTF. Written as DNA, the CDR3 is TGTGCCAGCAGCACACAGGGACCTCACTATGGCTACACCTTC.